This TCR beta chain was profiled in a study of cytomegalovirus exposure and HLA in healthy donors. Study-level points and caveats: A later analysis linked a missense DCLRE1C variant to TCR beta V- and J-gene trimming.

As for this clone: Antigen specificity is unknown.

The PCR used 60 Vbeta and 13 Jbeta primers. Sequenced by immunoSEQ multiplex PCR; TCRdb stores in-frame clones only, minus some. The sample lists 200,000 to 250,000 clones; 60% to 80% were seen once. V lost 4 bases and J lost 1; bases outside the gene matches: 1. Germline CDR1 SNHLY, CDR2 FYNNEI. The CDR3 consists of 14 residues. The sample consisted of PBMCs. This sequence joins TRBV2 and TRBJ1-1, with 9 bases matching TRBD1. The TCR sequence derives from a man in his late teens or twenties in good health and CMV-seronegative. CDR3 nucleotide sequence: TGTGCCAGCAGTGTGGGACAGGGGAACACTGAAGCTTTCTTT. It specifies CASSVGQGNTEAFF.